Reported below is one TCR beta chain. Sequencing used immunoSEQ multiplex PCR; TCRdb keeps in-frame clones, though not all of them. The sample includes about 52,000 clones, roughly 84% of them seen just once. Patients had locally advanced or metastatic urothelial carcinoma. This entry is derived from a study of PD-L1 blockade in urothelial cancer. For the study at large: Patients arrived having already received 0 to 3 prior chemotherapy regimens.

The ends were cut back, 5 bases at V and 2 bases at J, with 9 bases in the middle. This CDR3 has 13 amino acids. Germline V gene sequence: CDR1 LNHNV, CDR2 YYDKDF (reference sequence). The source was PBMCs, collected around atezolizumab (anti-PD-L1) treatment. The V gene is TRBV15, the J gene TRBJ1-2; D is possibly TRBD1 (6 bases). The TCR sequence derives from a middle-aged man with urothelial cancer. The DNA for the CDR3 is TGTGCCACCAGCCCGGACAGCAACTATGGCTACACCTTC. It specifies CATSPDSNYGYTF.